What follows are 30 T cell receptor beta chains derived from one specimen sequenced in a study of T-cell memory formation after mild COVID-19. Each CDR3 protein is one row after TCRdb ran MiXCR on the 5' RACE reads. The sample has around 530,000 distinct CDR3 sequences; about a fifth are singletons. Sequenced: PBMCs or a T cell subset sorted from them (not recorded which). The receptors shown here come from an adult woman who had mild COVID-19 (a few samples of this study predate the infection). Cell type and time point are not known.

This clonotype was observed a few times. V is TRBV7-3 and J is TRBJ1-2, with D maybe TRBD1 (5 bases). CDR1 SGHTA and CDR2 FQGTGA come from the germline V gene. This CDR3 has 14 amino acids. Trimming pared 5 bases from V and 4 bases from J, leaving 14 bases between. For the CDR3, the DNA is TGTGCCAGCAGCCCAAATCAGGGAACCTATGGCTACACCTTC. Encoded protein: CASSPNQGTYGYTF.

The chain couples TRBV7-9 to TRBJ2-5; D perhaps matches TRBD2 (5 bases). This CDR3 is built from 14 residues. Deletions cut 4 bases from V and 5 bases from J, with 14 bases between. Germline loops: CDR1 SEHNR, CDR2 FQNEAQ (reference sequence). This CDR3 reads CASSSGLILETQYF. The CDR3 nucleotides are TGTGCCAGCAGCTCTGGACTGATTTTGGAGACCCAGTACTTC.

The chain uses TRBV7-3 and TRBJ2-6, with 7 positions matching TRBD1. J gave up 2 bases and V 5 bases, and 12 bases lay outside the gene matches. CDR3 length: 18 amino acids. The germline V gene has CDR1 SGHTA and CDR2 FQGTGA. CDR3 sequence (DNA): TGTGCCAGCAGCGTTTCGGGGTCAGGGGGTGCTGGGGCCAACGTCCTGACTTTC. Its translation is CASSVSGSGGAGANVLTF.

This clonotype was picked up a small number of times. V gene TRBV6-5 combines with J gene TRBJ2-1, with D maybe TRBD2 (5 bases). V dropped 6 bases and J dropped 4 bases, with 13 bases sitting between them. CDR3 length: 14 residues. Germline CDR1 and CDR2: MNHEY and SVGAGI. The CDR3 DNA is TGTGCCAGCAGAGTCGGACTCGCATACAATGAGCAGTTCTTC. Its protein is CASRVGLAYNEQFF.

The chain carries TRBV9 and TRBJ2-6, with unresolved D. Germline V lookup: CDR1 SGDLS, CDR2 YYNGEE. The CDR3 spans 12 residues. V lost 4 bases to trimming and J lost 11 bases, with 10 bases between them. In DNA form, the CDR3 reads TGTGCCAGCAGCCACCTTTTTGACGTCCTGACTTTC. Encoded protein: CASSHLFDVLTF.

A few counts support this clonotype. The DNA of the CDR3 is TGCAGTGCGCGGGGAGTGAGCACCGGGGAGCTGTTTTTT. It translates to CSARGVSTGELFF. The V call is TRBV20-1, the J call TRBJ2-2; D may be TRBD2 (6 bases). The CDR3 has 13 residues. The germline CDR1 and CDR2 sequences are DFQATT and SNEGSKA (reference sequence). V dropped 6 bases and J dropped 4 bases, with 12 bases sitting between them.

V and J are TRBV27 and TRBJ1-4, with a weak D call TRBD1 (6 bases). V lost 8 bases and J 1 base, leaving 8 bases between the germline ends. CDR1 is MNHEY and CDR2 is SMNVEV in the germline V gene (reference sequence). The CDR3 loop spans 13 amino acids. The CDR3 DNA follows: TGTGCCAGCCGCAGGGGAACTAATGAAAAACTGTTTTTT. Translated: CASRRGTNEKLFF.

This clonotype was detected a few times. The rearrangement joins TRBV12-3 or TRBV12-4 to TRBJ2-7; D is ambiguous. The V end lost 3 bases, the J end lost 3 bases, and 9 bases lay between the germline ends. This CDR3 region has 13 residues. CDR3 in DNA: TGTGCCAGCAGTTTGTACGCTCACTACGAGCAGTACTTC. Translated: CASSLYAHYEQYF.

The V and J genes are TRBV27 and TRBJ2-7; D may correspond to TRBD1 or TRBD2 (5 bases each). The V end was cut by 0 bases, the J end by 4 bases, with 10 bases between. Germline lookup yields CDR1 MNHEY and CDR2 SMNVEV (reference sequence). The CDR3 spans 14 residues. The CDR3 DNA follows: TGTGCCAGCAGTTTATCGAGGGCAGGGTACGAGCAGTACTTC. As protein: CASSLSRAGYEQYF.

This chain connects TRBV6-4 to TRBJ2-1; TRBD2 aligns across 14 bases. The CDR3 has 16 residues. The trim removed 0 bases at V and 8 bases at J, leaving 3 bases unmatched. CDR1 and CDR2 (germline): MRHNA, SNTAGT. The CDR3 region is CASSDSTSGGADEQFF. In DNA form, the CDR3 reads TGTGCCAGCAGTGACTCGACTAGCGGGGGGGCCGATGAGCAGTTCTTC.

This clonotype was counted a few times. V usage is TRBV29-1 and J usage is TRBJ2-5, with TRBD1 matching 12 bases. This CDR3 spans 13 amino acids. Germline values: CDR1 SQVTM, CDR2 ANQGSEA. Losses at the gene ends were 7 bases for V and 4 bases for J; bases not matched to a gene: 4. CDR3: CSARDRGLETQYF. In nucleotides, the CDR3 is TGCAGCGCCCGGGACAGGGGGCTAGAGACCCAGTACTTC.

This chain links TRBV12-3 or TRBV12-4 with TRBJ1-1; D perhaps matches TRBD1 (5 bases). Deletions cut 6 bases from V and 7 bases from J, with 12 bases between. There are 12 residues in the CDR3. The CDR3: CASSPDQGEAFF. DNA of the CDR3: TGTGCCAGCAGCCCTGATCAGGGTGAAGCTTTCTTT.

The rearrangement uses TRBV6-5 and TRBJ2-7; TRBD1 matches at 8 bases. Germline V gene lookup returns CDR1 MNHEY and CDR2 SVGAGI. The CDR3 contains 15 residues. The V segment lost 0 bases and the J segment 2 bases; nucleotides outside the gene matches: 3. CDR3 loop: CASSYSGQGAYEQYF. CDR3 nucleotide sequence: TGTGCCAGCAGTTACTCAGGACAGGGAGCCTACGAGCAGTACTTC.

The chain couples TRBV6-5 to TRBJ2-5, with 11 bases matching TRBD1. Germline V gives CDR1 MNHEY, CDR2 SVGAGI. This CDR3 contains 15 residues. J lost 3 bases, V lost 3 bases, and 3 bases had no gene match. CDR3 DNA sequence: TGTGCCAGCAGTTATGGGACAGGGGGTGAAGAGACCCAGTACTTC. Residues: CASSYGTGGEETQYF.

The gene calls are TRBV9 and TRBJ1-1; D remains ambiguous. CDR3 size: 14 residues. V lost 0 bases to trimming and J lost 1 base, with 7 bases between them. Per the germline V gene, CDR1 is SGDLS and CDR2 is YYNGEE. CDR3 DNA sequence: TGTGCCAGCAGCGTAGGGGTGGGGAACACTGAAGCTTTCTTT. Translated: CASSVGVGNTEAFF.

The chain uses TRBV7-9 and TRBJ2-3, with no clear D. Deletions cut 4 bases from V and 5 bases from J, with 10 bases between. The CDR3 extends over 13 amino acids. Germline V lookup: CDR1 SEHNR, CDR2 FQNEAQ (reference sequence). Here the CDR3 reads CASSYQPGDTQYF. The CDR3 DNA is TGTGCCAGCAGCTATCAACCAGGAGATACGCAGTATTTT.

The CDR3 sequence is CASSSQPGGQETQYF. The CDR3 nucleotides are TGTGCCAGCAGCTCCCAGCCCGGCGGTCAAGAGACCCAGTACTTC. The V and J genes are TRBV7-3 and TRBJ2-5; no reliable D call. From germline, CDR1 is SGHTA and CDR2 FQGTGA. The CDR3 consists of 15 residues. V was clipped by 4 bases and J by 2 bases, with 14 bases between them.

On this clonotype itself: A much larger clone differs by one base, so this may be a read error. The rearrangement links TRBV27 to TRBJ2-1; D uncertain. The CDR3 is 13 amino acids. The germline V gene encodes CDR1 MNHEY and CDR2 SMNVEV (reference sequence). The CDR3 sequence is CDSSFMGYNEQFF. The CDR3 DNA reads TGTGACAGCAGTTTTATGGGCTACAATGAGCAGTTCTTC.

The chain joins TRBV7-2 to TRBJ2-7, with D perhaps TRBD2 (7 bases). V was clipped by 5 bases and J by 3 bases, with 17 bases between them. Per germline, CDR1 SGHTA and CDR2 FQGNSA. The CDR3 consists of 15 residues. Written as DNA, the CDR3 is TGTGCCAGCAGCCCCTCTAGGGGGGGCTACTACGAGCAGTACTTC. Translated: CASSPSRGGYYEQYF.

J is TRBJ2-4 and V is TRBV14, with TRBD2 identical over 11 bases. With V trimmed by 3 bases and J by 1 base, 11 bases remained unmatched. CDR3 size: 19 residues. CDR1 and CDR2 from the germline V gene are SGHDN and FVKESK. The CDR3 region is CASSHRLAGGPRAKNIQYF. DNA for the CDR3: TGTGCCAGCAGCCACCGCTTAGCGGGGGGGCCGAGGGCCAAAAACATTCAGTACTTC.

The CDR3 nucleotides read TGTGCCTGGAGTGTACTTGGCGCAGTCTACGAGCAGTACTTC. This codes for CAWSVLGAVYEQYF. The rearrangement joins TRBV30 to TRBJ2-7; D not certain. The germline V and J ends were trimmed by 0 bases and 3 bases, with 12 bases remaining between them. Germline CDR1 and CDR2: GTSNPN and SVGIG (reference sequence). This CDR3 region has 14 residues.

This rearrangement joins TRBV30 to TRBJ2-2, with D possibly being TRBD2 (6 bases). The germline V gene encodes CDR1 GTSNPN and CDR2 SVGIG (reference sequence). The CDR3 covers 15 residues. V lost 4 bases to trimming and J lost 0 bases, with 12 bases between them. In DNA form, the CDR3 reads TGTGCCTGGAAAAAGAGCGGGTCGAACACCGGGGAGCTGTTTTTT. This codes for CAWKKSGSNTGELFF.

This chain joins TRBV7-6 and TRBJ2-1, with a weak D call TRBD2 (6 bases). The V and J ends lost 2 bases and 3 bases respectively, with 11 bases between them. The CDR3 runs 15 residues. Germline CDR1 and CDR2: SGHVS and FNYEAQ. The CDR3 nucleotides are TGTGCCAGCAGCTTATTCGGGAGTAGCTACAATGAGCAGTTCTTC. This codes for CASSLFGSSYNEQFF.

This clonotype occurred a few times. The chain combines TRBV5-6 with TRBJ2-1; TRBD2 is a possible D gene (5 bases). The CDR3 contains 15 residues. Germline V CDR1 and CDR2: SGHDT, YYEEEE. The germline V and J ends were trimmed by 4 bases and 0 bases, with 11 bases remaining between them. In DNA form, the CDR3 reads TGTGCCAGCAGCCCGGAGGCTAACTCCTACAATGAGCAGTTCTTC. It yields the protein CASSPEANSYNEQFF.

This clonotype was counted between two and nine times. The chain recombines TRBV20-1 with TRBJ1-2, with 12 nucleotides matching TRBD1. The CDR3 is 16 amino acids. V dropped 0 bases and J dropped 8; count of bases not matched to a gene: 10. Germline CDR1 DFQATT, CDR2 SNEGSKA (reference sequence). The CDR3 DNA reads TGCAGTGCTAGAGAGAGGGGGGACAGGGGGCGACGAGGCTACACCTTC. Translating it yields CSARERGDRGRRGYTF.

V usage is TRBV30 and J usage is TRBJ2-1, with 9 nucleotides matching TRBD1. The CDR3 spans 21 residues. Trimming removed 1 base from V and 4 bases from J; junction bases left unmatched: 23. From germline, CDR1 is GTSNPN and CDR2 SVGIG (reference sequence). The CDR3 region is CAWSGFLRDRVLSIGYNEQFF. Here the CDR3 DNA reads TGTGCCTGGAGTGGGTTCCTCCGGGACAGGGTTCTTTCAATCGGGTACAATGAGCAGTTCTTC.

V gene TRBV20-1 combines with J gene TRBJ2-1; 10 bases agree with TRBD1. Germline CDR1 reads DFQATT; CDR2 reads SNEGSKA (reference sequence). This CDR3 comprises 14 residues. V dropped 5 bases and J dropped 5; count of bases not matched to a gene: 6. The CDR3 protein is CSAEGTGADNEQFF. The CDR3 coding sequence is TGCAGTGCTGAGGGGACAGGGGCGGACAATGAGCAGTTCTTC.

V usage is TRBV6-4 and J usage is TRBJ2-1, with unresolved D. The CDR3 runs to 12 residues. Trimming cost V 0 bases and J 9 bases, with 6 bases left between them. From germline, CDR1 is MRHNA and CDR2 SNTAGT. The CDR3 bases are TGTGCCAGCAGTGACTCAGCGTCTGAGCAGTTCTTC. Amino acids: CASSDSASEQFF.

This clonotype was counted between two and nine times. The rearrangement uses TRBV6-5 and TRBJ1-6; 8 positions match TRBD1. The CDR3 loop spans 14 amino acids. Trimming cost V 2 bases and J 10 bases; bases outside gene matches: 4. Germline assignment: CDR1 MNHEY and CDR2 SVGAGI. This CDR3 is CASSYGQGYSPLHF. The CDR3 bases are TGTGCCAGCAGTTACGGACAGGGCTACTCACCCCTCCACTTT.

The rearrangement links TRBV7-9 to TRBJ1-2; D may be TRBD1 (5 bases). The CDR3 is 16 residues long. The V gene's germline CDR1 is SEHNR and CDR2 FQNEAQ (reference sequence). V shed 7 bases and J shed 6 bases, with 24 bases lying between them. This CDR3 reads CASIDYALQGWDGYTF. For the CDR3, the DNA is TGTGCCAGCATCGATTACGCACTCCAGGGTTGGGATGGCTACACCTTC.